Listed here are 21 T cell receptor beta chains from one sample, sequenced in a study of CD8 T cells in ankylosing spondylitis. For these TCRs, the target antigens are not known. Notes on the study in general: One TCR beta motif, made up of several highly homologous variants, appeared characteristic of ankylosing spondylitis blood.

MiXCR was run by TCRdb on the 5' RACE reads, yielding one entry per CDR3 protein. The repertoire holds around 94,000 distinct CDR3 sequences, about 8.1% seen once, with more than 30% in the top ten. Sample: blood, either unsorted or a sorted T cell fraction (not recorded which). Receptors were obtained from a male donor with ankylosing spondylitis.

V and J are TRBV11-2 and TRBJ2-1; D is ambiguous. This CDR3 has 12 residues. Deletions cut 1 base from V and 3 bases from J, with 1 base between. Germline lookup yields CDR1 SGHAT and CDR2 FQNNGV. This chain's CDR3 is CASSLVYNEQFF. The CDR3 DNA sequence: TGTGCCAGCAGCTTAGTCTACAATGAGCAGTTCTTC.

This clonotype has at least ten counts. The V call is TRBV6-5, the J call TRBJ2-5; 9 bases match TRBD1. The CDR3 is 15 residues long. Germline V gene sequence: CDR1 MNHEY, CDR2 SVGAGI. With V trimmed by 2 bases and J by 5 bases, 6 bases remained unmatched. The CDR3 sequence: CASSYGGTGKETQYF. The CDR3 region has the DNA TGTGCCAGCAGTTACGGGGGGACAGGGAAGGAGACCCAGTACTTC.

This clonotype was picked up many times. The V and J genes are TRBV6-1 and TRBJ2-1; D unresolved. Trimming removed 2 bases from V and 10 bases from J, with 9 bases in between. The CDR3 is made up of 12 amino acids. Germline V gene sequence: CDR1 MNHNS, CDR2 SASEGT. This CDR3 reads CASSESSWEQFF. The DNA for the CDR3 is TGTGCCAGCAGTGAAAGTTCATGGGAGCAGTTCTTC.

This clonotype was seen a handful of times. This rearrangement joins TRBV27 to TRBJ2-1; TRBD2 might be the D (5 bases). The CDR3 is 15 residues long. Trimming took off 2 bases at V and 0 bases at J, with 8 bases between the two ends. Germline assignment: CDR1 MNHEY and CDR2 SMNVEV (reference sequence). Here the CDR3 DNA reads TGTGCCAGCAGTTTAAAAGGGAGCTCCTACAATGAGCAGTTCTTC. Encoded protein: CASSLKGSSYNEQFF.

This clonotype was detected ten times or more. The chain employs TRBV27 and TRBJ2-3, with 11 positions matching TRBD2. The CDR3 extends over 15 amino acids. Germline values: CDR1 MNHEY, CDR2 SMNVEV (reference sequence). V was clipped by 3 bases and J by 6 bases; unmatched bases: 5. The CDR3 bases are TGTGCCAGCAGTTTCTCCGGGACTAGCGGTGATACGCAGTATTTT. Translating it yields CASSFSGTSGDTQYF.

The table lists this clonotype with many counts. The chain joins TRBV29-1 to TRBJ2-5; D unclear. V lost 1 base to trimming and J lost 0 bases, with 6 bases between them. The CDR3 totals 13 residues. Germline CDR1 reads SQVTM; CDR2 reads ANQGSEA. In DNA form, the CDR3 reads TGCAGCGTTGAAGGCGGCTACCAAGAGACCCAGTACTTC. Its protein product is CSVEGGYQETQYF.

This clonotype was observed at least ten times. V usage is TRBV10-3 and J usage is TRBJ2-1; no reliable D call. From germline, CDR1 is ENHRY and CDR2 SYGVKD. This CDR3 is 15 amino acids long. V was trimmed by 3 bases and J by 0 bases, leaving 9 bases between them. The CDR3 here is CAISDGASSYNEQFF. In DNA, the CDR3 is TGTGCCATCAGTGATGGAGCGAGCTCCTACAATGAGCAGTTCTTC.

This clonotype was seen ten or more times. The chain employs TRBV20-1 and TRBJ2-7, with 7 bases aligning to TRBD1. Trimming took 4 bases from V and 4 from J; bases not matched to a gene: 7. This CDR3 spans 13 amino acids. Germline CDR1 DFQATT, CDR2 SNEGSKA (reference sequence). CDR3 coding DNA: TGCAGTGCTAACAGGGGCGAGGGATACGAGCAGTACTTC. This codes for CSANRGEGYEQYF.

This clonotype was counted between two and nine times. The gene calls are TRBV19 and TRBJ1-1; D unresolved. Trimming took off 3 bases at V and 3 bases at J, with 8 bases between the two ends. Germline V gene lookup returns CDR1 LNHDA and CDR2 SQIVND (reference sequence). This CDR3 has 13 amino acids. The chain's CDR3 is CASSIYGDTEAFF. The DNA of the CDR3 is TGTGCCAGTAGTATCTATGGGGACACTGAAGCTTTCTTT.

This clonotype has a count of ten or more. The chain uses TRBV20-1 and TRBJ1-2; 12 nucleotides match TRBD1. Trimming removed 1 base from V and 8 bases from J; junction bases left unmatched: 11. The CDR3 runs to 16 residues. Germline V gives CDR1 DFQATT, CDR2 SNEGSKA (reference sequence). CDR3 DNA sequence: TGCAGTGCTAGAGTCCAGGGGACCGGGACAGGGGGCGGCTACACCTTC. This sequence encodes CSARVQGTGTGGGYTF.

V usage is TRBV6-1 and J usage is TRBJ2-1; TRBD2 matches at 10 bases. Germline trimming cut 6 bases from V and 6 bases from J; bases unmatched to any gene: 14. Germline V gives CDR1 MNHNS, CDR2 SASEGT. CDR3 size: 17 residues. For the CDR3, the DNA is TGTGCCAGCAGGGGAGACGGACTAGCGGTAAGGGGCAATGAGCAGTTCTTC. It is translated as CASRGDGLAVRGNEQFF.

Many counts were recorded for this clonotype. CDR3 sequence: CASSGVWDEQFF. The CDR3, as DNA: TGTGCCAGCAGTGGGGTGTGGGATGAGCAGTTCTTC. V usage is TRBV9 and J usage is TRBJ2-1; no reliable D call. Germline values: CDR1 SGDLS, CDR2 YYNGEE. There are 12 residues in the CDR3. V was trimmed by 5 bases and J by 8 bases, leaving 11 bases between them.

This clonotype was observed at least ten times. This chain uses TRBV5-1 with TRBJ2-1; no definite D call. Germline-derived CDR1 and CDR2 are SGHRS and YFSETQ. The CDR3 contains 13 residues. The V end was cut by 9 bases, the J end by 5 bases, with 15 bases between. DNA for the CDR3: TGCGCCACCACGGAGAACTTAAACAATGAGCAGTTCTTC. Protein product: CATTENLNNEQFF.

This clonotype turned up a few times. The rearrangement joins TRBV27 to TRBJ2-5; weak D call: TRBD1 (6 bases). The ends were cut back, 4 bases at V and 4 bases at J, with 13 bases in the middle. Germline CDR1 MNHEY, CDR2 SMNVEV (reference sequence). CDR3 size: 14 residues. CDR3 protein: CASSSTGYSETQYF. The CDR3 DNA follows: TGTGCCAGCAGTTCAACAGGGTATTCAGAGACCCAGTACTTC.

The chain uses TRBV27 and TRBJ2-1; unclear D gene. The V gene lost 2 bases and the J gene lost 0 bases, with 11 bases spanning the gap. Per the germline V gene, CDR1 is MNHEY and CDR2 is SMNVEV (reference sequence). The CDR3 totals 16 residues. The CDR3 loop reads CASSLKMRSSYNEQFF. The CDR3 coding sequence is TGTGCCAGCAGTTTAAAAATGCGGAGCTCCTACAATGAGCAGTTCTTC.

This clonotype was observed at least ten times. This sequence joins TRBV20-1 and TRBJ2-1, with TRBD2 matching 10 bases. With 2 bases clipped from V and 6 bases from J, the junction kept 10 bases outside the gene matches. The CDR3 runs 16 residues. Germline V gene data show CDR1 as DFQATT and CDR2 as SNEGSKA (reference sequence). DNA of the CDR3: TGCAGTGCTAGAATGGTCGGCCTAGCGGGAGTCAATGAGCAGTTCTTC. It encodes CSARMVGLAGVNEQFF.

This clonotype was counted at least ten times. The chain couples TRBV7-9 to TRBJ2-4, with D possibly being TRBD1 (5 bases). The ends were cut back, 4 bases at V and 8 bases at J, with 12 bases in the middle. Germline values: CDR1 SEHNR, CDR2 FQNEAQ (reference sequence). There are 13 residues in the CDR3. CDR3 residues: CASSSPQEHIQYF. The CDR3 DNA is TGTGCCAGCAGCTCGCCACAGGAACACATTCAGTACTTC.

CDR3 sequence: CASSQQDLKAEAFF. CDR3 DNA sequence: TGCGCCAGCAGCCAACAGGACTTAAAGGCTGAAGCTTTCTTT. This chain joins TRBV4-1 and TRBJ1-1; D not resolved. This CDR3 has 14 residues. Germline V lookup: CDR1 MGHRA, CDR2 YSYEKL. V lost 2 bases, J lost 6 bases, and 13 bases lay in between.

This clonotype occurred a few times. The CDR3 region is CASSRYPRGQGTNTEAFF. CDR3 coding DNA: TGTGCCAGCAGCCGATACCCCCGGGGACAGGGAACGAACACTGAAGCTTTCTTT. The rearrangement links TRBV3-1 to TRBJ1-1; 9 bases match TRBD1. The germline gives CDR1 LGHDT, CDR2 YNNKEL (reference sequence). V was clipped by 4 bases and J by 1 base; unmatched bases: 13. The CDR3 has 18 residues.

This clonotype was counted many times. One end of the junction is discordant with germline, which a read error may explain. V and J are TRBV2 and TRBJ2-3; TRBD2 matches 8 bases. Germline V gene sequence: CDR1 SNHLY, CDR2 FYNNEI. The CDR3 is 11 amino acids. The CDR3 region is CASSKWTSRHF. CDR3 nucleotide sequence: TGTGCCAGCAGTAAGTGGACTAGCCGACATTTT.

This clonotype showed up many times. The chain carries TRBV24-1 and TRBJ2-2; TRBD2 agrees at 8 bases. The CDR3 has 15 residues. Looked up from germline, CDR1 is KGHDR and CDR2 is SFDVKD. The junction had 1 base not matched to a gene; V was cut back by 4 bases and J by 1 base. This CDR3 is CATSDTSGNTGELFF. CDR3 DNA: TGTGCCACCAGTGACACTAGCGGGAACACCGGGGAGCTGTTTTTT.